What follows are 8 T cell receptor beta chains derived from one specimen sequenced in a study of beta chain features in type 1 diabetes. Expressed TCRB transcripts got sequenced, as all isolated RNA was reverse transcribed. Clones were sequenced by immunoSEQ multiplex PCR, and TCRdb holds only the in-frame ones, with some missing. The table shows about 150,000 clones, with more than 9% occurring only once. Sample: naive CD4+ T cells from blood. These receptor sequences come from a man aged 18-30 years in good health.

The chain links TRBV6-1 to TRBJ2-7; 12 nucleotides line up with TRBD2. This CDR3 contains 16 residues. V was pared by 4 bases and J by 3 bases, with 7 bases of the junction left unmatched. In germline, CDR1 is MNHNS, CDR2 SASEGT. CDR3 loop: CASSASLAGGLYEQYF. In DNA form, the CDR3 reads TGTGCCAGCAGTGCCTCACTAGCGGGGGGACTCTACGAGCAGTACTTC.

In the case of this clone: The sample contains more than one DNA sequence encoding this CDR3. J is TRBJ1-2 and V is TRBV14; D unresolved. This CDR3 is 13 amino acids long. Trimming pared 0 bases from V and 4 bases from J, leaving 6 bases between. Germline lookup yields CDR1 SGHDN and CDR2 FVKESK. CDR3 coding DNA: TGTGCCAGCAGCCAAGACAGAACCTATGGCTACACCTTC. Translating it yields CASSQDRTYGYTF.

This chain links TRBV5-1 with TRBJ1-5; no definite D call. This CDR3 has 14 amino acids. The germline V gene has CDR1 SGHRS and CDR2 YFSETQ. V was clipped by 0 bases and J by 7 bases, with 11 bases between them. CDR3 amino acids: CASSLASGAQPQHF. The CDR3 nucleotides read TGCGCCAGCAGCTTGGCCTCGGGAGCCCAGCCCCAGCATTTT.

This clone was seen a handful of times. The chain links TRBV7-2 to TRBJ1-2, with 8 positions matching TRBD1. Trimming at V came to 3 bases and at J to 8 bases, leaving 8 bases not matched to a gene. The CDR3 loop spans 14 amino acids. CDR1 is SGHTA, CDR2 FQGNSA, per germline. CDR3 region: CASSFAGQGEGYTF. The CDR3 DNA reads TGTGCCAGCAGCTTCGCAGGACAGGGCGAGGGCTACACCTTC. Filled out from reference TRBV7-2 and TRBJ1-2, the complete variable domain reads GAGVSQSPSNKVTEKGKDVELRCDPISGHTALYWYRQSLGQGLEFLIYFQGNSAPDKSGLPSDRFSAERTGGSVSTLTIQRTQQEDSAVYLCASSFAGQGEGYTFGSGTRLTVV.

This clone was recorded many times. This sequence joins TRBV27 and TRBJ1-2; TRBD1 agrees at 11 bases. The CDR3 runs to 13 residues. Looked up from germline, CDR1 is MNHEY and CDR2 is SMNVEV (reference sequence). The V and J ends lost 6 bases and 7 bases, in that order; junction bases with no gene match: 4. The CDR3 nucleotides read TGTGCCAGCAGGGGACAGGGGGGGCTTGGCTACACCTTC. Encoded protein: CASRGQGGLGYTF.

The table lists this clone with a few counts. The V call is TRBV10-3, the J call TRBJ2-7, with D possibly TRBD1 on 5 matching bases. V lost 4 bases and J 2 bases, leaving 15 bases between the germline ends. CDR3 length: 15 amino acids. CDR1 is ENHRY and CDR2 is SYGVKD in the germline V gene. CDR3 in DNA: TGTGCCATCAGTGGCTACAGGAGCGACCCCTACGAGCAGTACTTC. Its protein product is CAISGYRSDPYEQYF.

This clone showed up just a few times. The chain recombines TRBV18 with TRBJ2-3; 7 bases line up with TRBD2. Germline loops: CDR1 KGHSH, CDR2 LQKENI. The CDR3 totals 14 residues. The trim removed 2 bases at V and 4 bases at J, leaving 3 bases unmatched. DNA for the CDR3: TGTGCCAGCTCACCAAGCGGGGTCCCAGATACGCAGTATTTT. It translates to CASSPSGVPDTQYF.

This clone occurred a few times. The chain has TRBV2 and TRBJ2-3; 13 bases are shared with TRBD2. V was pared by 7 bases and J by 5 bases, with 15 bases of the junction left unmatched. Germline-derived CDR1 and CDR2 are SNHLY and FYNNEI. There are 18 residues in the CDR3. The CDR3, as DNA: TGTGCCAGCACCTTACGTCCGGGACTAGCGGGGAGTATAGATACGCAGTATTTT. Translation gives CASTLRPGLAGSIDTQYF.